This TCR beta chain was sequenced for a study of T cell changes during pregnancy in multiple sclerosis. Trimming removed 3 bases from V and 5 bases from J; junction bases left unmatched: 2. This CDR3 is built from 14 residues. Germline-derived CDR1 and CDR2 are LNHNV and YYDKDF (reference sequence). Assay used: immunoSEQ multiplex PCR; TCRdb lists only in-frame clones, some missing. The table records 38,000 or so clones, around nine tenths of them present only once. The rearrangement uses TRBV15 and TRBJ2-7; 12 bases agree with TRBD1. The sample in question was peripheral blood, obtained before pregnancy. The sequence was collected from a female donor with multiple sclerosis, enrolled in a pregnancy study. In nucleotides, the CDR3 is TGTGCCACCAGCAGGGGGACAGGGGGCAACGAGCAGTACTTC. Amino acid sequence: CATSRGTGGNEQYF.